This T cell receptor (beta chain) was obtained from a study of T-cell memory formation after mild COVID-19. General study results and limits: Prior to infection, memory already included some responding clones, suggesting cross-reactive memory joined. From day 15 to 85, contracting clones were balanced between CD4 and CD8, whereas later expanders leaned toward CD4+.

There are 15 residues in the CDR3. Germline V gene sequence: CDR1 DFQATT, CDR2 SNEGSKA (reference sequence). The authors produced TCR alpha and TCR beta cDNA libraries with sample barcodes and UMIs by 5'RACE using constant-segment primers. TCRdb redid the calling of the 5' RACE reads with MiXCR, one entry per CDR3 protein. This sample has approximately 490,000 distinct CDR3 sequences, with 20% found just once. About this clonotype: No antigen is known for it. The germline gene is not matched at one end of the junction; a read error may be the cause.

The sequencing sample was made of PBMCs or a T cell subset sorted from them (not recorded which). The receptor comes from an adult woman who had mild COVID-19 (a few samples of this study predate the infection). Cell type and time point are not known. The chain links TRBV20-1 to TRBJ1-5; tentatively, D is TRBD1 (6 bases). CDR3 in amino acids: CSAGRRDNRHQPKHF. CDR3 coding DNA: TGCAGTGCGGGAAGGAGGGACAACCGGCATCAGCCCAAGCATTTT.